This TCR beta chain originates from a study of blood T cells in healthy people across ages. General study findings and limits: Estimated diversity across one million T cells was deemed an underestimate. Not knowing donor CMV status may have confounded expanded clonotype changes.

Worth noting for this clonotype: Its matching antigen is unknown. One base away lies a much larger clone, so this may be a sequencing read error.

Next came a second PCR, run for roughly 6 to 11 cycles, which used a sample-barcoded 5' primer along with a J-beta primer mix. Every sample produced at least 2.5 million CDR3-containing paired-end reads. One entry per CDR3 protein results from TCRdb running MiXCR on the 5' RACE reads. The sample carries some 1.7 million distinct CDR3 sequences, 28% recorded once. Isolation of PBMCs gave at least 6 million cells per sample. The CDR3 is 14 residues long. Germline V gene data show CDR1 as ENHRY and CDR2 as SYGVKD. The V and J ends lost 1 base and 5 bases respectively, with 10 bases between them. Specimen: blood. This receptor was identified in a woman under 40 in good health. This rearrangement joins TRBV10-3 to TRBJ2-3; perhaps TRBD2 as D (6 bases). This CDR3 reads CAISEFAGRDTQYF. CDR3 sequence (DNA): TGTGCCATCAGTGAGTTCGCGGGAAGAGATACGCAGTATTTT.